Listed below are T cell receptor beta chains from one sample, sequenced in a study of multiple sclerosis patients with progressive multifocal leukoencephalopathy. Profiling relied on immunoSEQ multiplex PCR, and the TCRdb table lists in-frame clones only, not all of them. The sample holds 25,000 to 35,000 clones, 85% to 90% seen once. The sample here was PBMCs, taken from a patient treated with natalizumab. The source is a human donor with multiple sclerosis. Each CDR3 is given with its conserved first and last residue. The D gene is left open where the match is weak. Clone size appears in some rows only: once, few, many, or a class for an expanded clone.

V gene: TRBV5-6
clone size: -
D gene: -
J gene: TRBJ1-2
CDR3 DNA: TGTGCCAGCAGCATACAGGCCGGGGAAGGAGGCTACACCTTC
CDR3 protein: CASSIQAGEGGYTF

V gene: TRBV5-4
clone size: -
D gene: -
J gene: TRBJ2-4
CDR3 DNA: TGTGCCAGCAGTGCGGACAACAAAAACATTCAGTACTTC
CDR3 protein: CASSADNKNIQYF

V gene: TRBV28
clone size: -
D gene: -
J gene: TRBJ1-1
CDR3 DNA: TGTGCCAGCGGGTCGGAAGACAGATTTAACACTGAAGCTTTCTTT
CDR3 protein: CASGSEDRFNTEAFF

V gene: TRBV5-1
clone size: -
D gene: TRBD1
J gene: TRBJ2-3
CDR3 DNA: TGCGCCAGCAGCCCGGGACAGGGTATACCAGATACGCAGTATTTT
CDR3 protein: CASSPGQGIPDTQYF

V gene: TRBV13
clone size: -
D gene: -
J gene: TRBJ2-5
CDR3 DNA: TGTGCCAGCAGCCTTTTTCGGGGGGCCCGGGAGACCCAGTACTTC
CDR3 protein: CASSLFRGARETQYF

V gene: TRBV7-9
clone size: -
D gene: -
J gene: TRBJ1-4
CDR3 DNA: TGTGCCAGCAGCTTCGCGGGGGCCGCTGAAAAACTGTTTTTT
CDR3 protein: CASSFAGAAEKLFF

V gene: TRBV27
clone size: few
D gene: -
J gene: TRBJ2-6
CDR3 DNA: TGTGCCAGCAGCATGGGGAGCTCTGGGGCCAACGTCCTGACTTTC
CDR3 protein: CASSMGSSGANVLTF

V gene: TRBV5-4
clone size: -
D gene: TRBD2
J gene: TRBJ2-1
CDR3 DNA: TGTGCCAGCAGCTCCCCTAGCGGGAGCGGGTACAATGAGCAGTTCTTC
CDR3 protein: CASSSPSGSGYNEQFF

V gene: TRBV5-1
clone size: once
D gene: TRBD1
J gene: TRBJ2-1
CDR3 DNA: TGCGCCAGCAGCTTACGGACAGGGGGCGGTCACAATGAGCAGTTCTTC
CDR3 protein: CASSLRTGGGHNEQFF

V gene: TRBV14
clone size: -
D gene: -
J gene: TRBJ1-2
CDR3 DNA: TGTGCCAGCAGCCTTGAGCAGAGCTATGGCTACACCTTC
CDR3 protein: CASSLEQSYGYTF

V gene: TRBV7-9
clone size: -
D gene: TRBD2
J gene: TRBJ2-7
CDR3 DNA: TGTGCCAGCAGCTGGGGACTAGCGGGAGGGAACGAGCAGTACTTC
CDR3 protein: CASSWGLAGGNEQYF

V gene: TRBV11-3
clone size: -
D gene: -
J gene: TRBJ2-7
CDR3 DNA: TGTGCCAGCAGTTACGCGGGGAATTCCTACGAGCAGTACTTC
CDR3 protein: CASSYAGNSYEQYF

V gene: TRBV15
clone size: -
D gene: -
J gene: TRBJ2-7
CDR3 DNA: TGTGCCACCAGCAGAGAGAGTGAGCAGTACTTC
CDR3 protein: CATSRESEQYF

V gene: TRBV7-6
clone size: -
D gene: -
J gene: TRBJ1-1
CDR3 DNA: TGTGCCAGCAGCTTGGGCAGGAACACTGAAGCTTTCTTT
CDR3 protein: CASSLGRNTEAFF

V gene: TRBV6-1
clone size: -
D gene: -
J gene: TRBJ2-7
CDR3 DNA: TGTGCCAGCCGTTTGGTGGGGTCGGCCGAGCAGTACTTC
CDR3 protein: CASRLVGSAEQYF

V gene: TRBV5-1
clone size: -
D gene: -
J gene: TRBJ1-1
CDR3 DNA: TGCGCCAGCAGCCAACAGGGACCAAACACTGAAGCTTTCTTT
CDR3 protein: CASSQQGPNTEAFF

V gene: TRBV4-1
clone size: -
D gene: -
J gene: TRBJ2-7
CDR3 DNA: TGCGCCAGCAGCCAAGTTGATCTATTCGAGCAGTACTTC
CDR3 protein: CASSQVDLFEQYF

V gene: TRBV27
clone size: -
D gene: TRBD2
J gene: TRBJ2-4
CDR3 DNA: TGTGCCAGCAGCCCCCGGTATAGAGCGGGGACCGCAGCCAAAAACATTCAGTACTTC
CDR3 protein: CASSPRYRAGTAAKNIQYF

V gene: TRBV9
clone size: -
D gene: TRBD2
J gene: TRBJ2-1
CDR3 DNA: TGTGCCAGCAGCGCCCAAGGGACTAGCGGGATCAATGAGCAGTTCTTC
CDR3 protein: CASSAQGTSGINEQFF

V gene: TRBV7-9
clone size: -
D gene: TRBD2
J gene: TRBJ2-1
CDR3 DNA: TGTGCCAGCAGCTTAACCCGGGGGGTAGCGGGAGTAGATGAGCAGTTCTTC
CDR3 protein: CASSLTRGVAGVDEQFF

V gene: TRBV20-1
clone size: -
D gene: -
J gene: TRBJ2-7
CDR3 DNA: TGCAGTGCTAGAGATCTAAAAGAGCAGTACTTC
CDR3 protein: CSARDLKEQYF

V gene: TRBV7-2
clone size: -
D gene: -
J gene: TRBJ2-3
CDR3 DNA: TGTGCCAGCAGCTTCCTTTCCGCTAGCAGCACAGATACGCAGTATTTT
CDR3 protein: CASSFLSASSTDTQYF

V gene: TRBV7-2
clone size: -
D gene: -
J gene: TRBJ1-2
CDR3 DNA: TGTGCCAGCAGCCGCCAGGACCCCTATGGCTACACCTTC
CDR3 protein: CASSRQDPYGYTF

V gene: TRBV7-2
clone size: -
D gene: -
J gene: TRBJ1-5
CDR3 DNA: TGTGCCAGCAGCTCTAGGAGCAATCAGCCCCAGCATTTT
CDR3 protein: CASSSRSNQPQHF

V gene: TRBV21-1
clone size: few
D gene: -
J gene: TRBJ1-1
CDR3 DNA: TGTGCCAGCAACAGAGAGCTTGGACAGAACACTGAAGCTTTCTTT
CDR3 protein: CASNRELGQNTEAFF

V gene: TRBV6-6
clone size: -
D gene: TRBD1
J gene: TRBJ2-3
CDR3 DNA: TGTGCCAGCAGTTACACCGGGACAGGGGGCACGGAACAGTATTTT
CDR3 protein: CASSYTGTGGTEQYF

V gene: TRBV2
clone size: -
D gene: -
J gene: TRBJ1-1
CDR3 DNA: TGTGCCAGCAGTGAATTTGCGCCCGGAAACACTGAAGCTTTCTTT
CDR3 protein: CASSEFAPGNTEAFF

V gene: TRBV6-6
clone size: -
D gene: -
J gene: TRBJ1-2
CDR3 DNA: TGTGCCAGCTTGTCCGGAACTACTAACTATGGCTACACCTTC
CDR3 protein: CASLSGTTNYGYTF

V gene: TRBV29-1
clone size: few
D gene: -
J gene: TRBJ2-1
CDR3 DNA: TGCAGCCTCAAGACTTTTCAATTCTGGTCCAATGAGCAGTTCTTC
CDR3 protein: CSLKTFQFWSNEQFF

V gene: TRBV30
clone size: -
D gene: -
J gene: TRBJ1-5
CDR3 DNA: TGTGCCTGGAGTGTTTCCAGGGTCAATCAGCCCCAGCATTTT
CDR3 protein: CAWSVSRVNQPQHF

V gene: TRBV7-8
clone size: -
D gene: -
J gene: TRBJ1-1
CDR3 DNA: TGTGCCACCGAGGGAGCCCCACTAGAAGCTTTCTTT
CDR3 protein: CATEGAPLEAFF

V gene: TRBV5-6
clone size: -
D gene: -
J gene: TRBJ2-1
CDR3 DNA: TGTGCCAGCAGCTCTCGAGGAAATGAGCAGTTCTTC
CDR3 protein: CASSSRGNEQFF

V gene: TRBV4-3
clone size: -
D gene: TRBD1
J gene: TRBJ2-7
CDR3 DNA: TGCGCCAGCAGCCAAGATTTCAATACTCGGACAGGGTCCCCCTACGAGCAGTACTTC
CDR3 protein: CASSQDFNTRTGSPYEQYF

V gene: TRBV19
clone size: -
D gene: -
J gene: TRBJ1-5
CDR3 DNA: TGTGCCAGTAGTATCAGCAGGGTAGGGGACAATCAGCCCCAGCATTTT
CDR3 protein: CASSISRVGDNQPQHF

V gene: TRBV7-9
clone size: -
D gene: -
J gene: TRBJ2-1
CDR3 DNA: TGTGCCAGCAGCTTGTCTCCCGCGGCGGGTGAGCAGTTCTTC
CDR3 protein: CASSLSPAAGEQFF

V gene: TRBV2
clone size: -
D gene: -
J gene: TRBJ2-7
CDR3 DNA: TGTGCCAGCAGTCCCCCCAGGACGGTAACCTACGAGCAGTACTTC
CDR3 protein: CASSPPRTVTYEQYF

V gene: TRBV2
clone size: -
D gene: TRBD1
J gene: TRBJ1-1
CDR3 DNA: TGTGCCAGCAGTCCAATGGACAGGGTTTACACTGAAGCTTTCTTT
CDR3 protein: CASSPMDRVYTEAFF

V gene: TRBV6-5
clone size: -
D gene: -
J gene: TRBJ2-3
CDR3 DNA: TGTGCCAGCAGGAAGACAGCCTATAACACAGATACGCAGTATTTT
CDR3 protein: CASRKTAYNTDTQYF

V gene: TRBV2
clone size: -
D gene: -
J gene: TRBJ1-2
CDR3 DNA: TGTGCCAGCAGTGAGCTTTGGGGGATTAACTATGGCTACACCTTC
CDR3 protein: CASSELWGINYGYTF

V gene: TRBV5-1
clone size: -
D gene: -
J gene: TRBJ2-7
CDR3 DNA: TGCGCCAGCAGCTTCCTCGGGAACTCCTACGAGCAGTACTTC
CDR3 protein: CASSFLGNSYEQYF

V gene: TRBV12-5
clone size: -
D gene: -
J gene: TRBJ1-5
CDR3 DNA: TGTGCTAGTGGAGTAGGGACCCCGAGAGGACAGCCCCAGCATTTT
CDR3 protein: CASGVGTPRGQPQHF

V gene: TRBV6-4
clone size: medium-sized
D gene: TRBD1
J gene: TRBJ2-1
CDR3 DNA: TGTGCCAGCAGTGACGGGACAGGGGGCAATGAGCAGTTCTTC
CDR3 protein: CASSDGTGGNEQFF

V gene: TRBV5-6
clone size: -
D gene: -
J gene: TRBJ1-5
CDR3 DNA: TGTGCCAGCACAATCCGGGGTCGGAGCAATCAGCCCCAGCATTTT
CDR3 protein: CASTIRGRSNQPQHF

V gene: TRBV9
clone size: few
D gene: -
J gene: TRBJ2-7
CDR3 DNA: TGTGCCAGCAGCGTAGAGGACCCCGGGGAGCAGTACTTC
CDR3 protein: CASSVEDPGEQYF

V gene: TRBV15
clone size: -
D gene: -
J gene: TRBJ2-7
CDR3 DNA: TGTGCCACCAGCAGAGACTTACAGGGCCGTTACGAGCAGTACTTC
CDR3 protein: CATSRDLQGRYEQYF

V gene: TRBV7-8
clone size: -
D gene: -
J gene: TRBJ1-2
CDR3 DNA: TGTGCCAGCAGCTTAGGCCCCTCTTCTAACTATGGCTACACCTTC
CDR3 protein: CASSLGPSSNYGYTF